Below, 25 T cell receptor beta chains from the same sample are listed, as sequenced in a study of T cell responses to AZD1222 COVID-19 vaccine. Produced via immunoSEQ multiplex PCR; TCRdb's table is partial and in-frame only. This table has about 120,000 clones, about 90% appearing once. This sample comprised peripheral blood, obtained on day 0 of AZD1222 vaccination. These receptors were collected from an adult in good health.

The rearrangement joins TRBV2 to TRBJ2-5; D is uncertain. Trimming removed 11 bases from V and 5 bases from J, with 6 bases in between. CDR1 SNHLY and CDR2 FYNNEI come from the germline V gene. This CDR3 has 9 amino acids. This CDR3 reads CACMETQYF. CDR3 DNA: TGTGCCTGTATGGAGACCCAGTACTTC.

The sample holds one count of this clone. V gene TRBV7-6 combines with J gene TRBJ1-1; the D gene is possibly TRBD1 (6 bases). V was clipped by 1 base and J by 4 bases, with 13 bases between them. This CDR3 region has 15 residues. Per germline, CDR1 SGHVS and CDR2 FNYEAQ. CDR3 sequence reads: CASSLETGPFTEAFF. The CDR3 nucleotides read TGTGCCAGCAGCTTAGAGACAGGACCATTCACTGAAGCTTTCTTT.

The V gene is TRBV9, the J gene TRBJ1-3; 7 positions match TRBD1. The CDR3 sequence is 14 residues long. CDR1 is SGDLS and CDR2 is YYNGEE in the germline V gene. The trim removed 1 base at V and 8 bases at J, leaving 6 bases unmatched. CDR3 sequence reads: CASSVRLQGDTIYF. CDR3 DNA: TGTGCCAGCAGCGTACGTCTCCAGGGGGACACCATATATTTT.

V gene TRBV9 combines with J gene TRBJ1-2, with TRBD1 matching over 8 bases. Germline V gene lookup returns CDR1 SGDLS and CDR2 YYNGEE. With 4 bases clipped from V and 7 bases from J, the junction kept 9 bases outside the gene matches. This CDR3 has 14 amino acids. The CDR3: CASSSGQGSGGYTF. The DNA of the CDR3 is TGTGCCAGCAGCTCTGGACAGGGATCGGGTGGCTACACCTTC.

J is TRBJ1-1 and V is TRBV5-4; D is possibly TRBD1 (5 bases). V lost 4 bases to trimming and J lost 0 bases, with 16 bases between them. The germline V gene has CDR1 SGHNT and CDR2 YYREEE (reference sequence). The length of the CDR3 is 16 residues. The CDR3 reads CASSPGGGTLNTEAFF. CDR3 DNA sequence: TGTGCCAGCAGCCCCGGCGGGGGGACGTTGAACACTGAAGCTTTCTTT.

The chain combines TRBV6-2 or TRBV6-3 with TRBJ1-6; 7 bases agree with TRBD1. The CDR3 contains 15 residues. Germline V gene data show CDR1 as MNHEY and CDR2 as SVGEGT. The trim removed 0 bases at V and 10 bases at J, leaving 6 bases unmatched. In nucleotides, the CDR3 is TGTGCCAGCAGTTACTCAGGGGGCGAGATATCACCCCTCCACTTT. The encoded protein is CASSYSGGEISPLHF.

As regards this clone: One end of the junction is discordant with germline, which a read error may explain. The rearrangement links TRBV7-7 to TRBJ2-2, with a tentative D call TRBD1 (6 bases). Per the germline V gene, CDR1 is SSHAT and CDR2 is FNYEAQ (reference sequence). The CDR3 totals 17 residues. The CDR3 bases are TGTGCTAGCAGCCCTTTGGGGGCAGGAACGAACACCGGGGAGCTGTTTTTT. Its translation is CASSPLGAGTNTGELFF.

V is TRBV19 and J is TRBJ1-1, with TRBD1 matching over 11 bases. The CDR3 has 16 amino acids. With V trimmed by 6 bases and J by 4 bases, 10 bases remained unmatched. Germline loops: CDR1 LNHDA, CDR2 SQIVND (reference sequence). This CDR3 reads CASRRRTGGGGTEAFF. The DNA for the CDR3 is TGTGCCAGTAGGCGTCGGACAGGGGGCGGTGGCACTGAAGCTTTCTTT.

The chain employs TRBV6-2 or TRBV6-3 and TRBJ2-2; D not certain. Germline V gene data show CDR1 as MNHEY and CDR2 as SVGEGT. Trimming took off 2 bases at V and 3 bases at J, with 10 bases between the two ends. The CDR3 sequence is 15 residues long. The CDR3 protein is CASSYGESDTGELFF. The CDR3 DNA sequence: TGTGCCAGCAGTTACGGGGAATCGGACACCGGGGAGCTGTTTTTT.

This chain links TRBV11-2 with TRBJ2-7, with 9 bases that match TRBD2. Germline V CDR1 and CDR2: SGHAT, FQNNGV. V dropped 2 bases and J dropped 5; count of bases not matched to a gene: 13. There are 17 residues in the CDR3. The CDR3 DNA follows: TGTGCCAGCAGCTTAAGACTGGCGCGGGAGGGCCGCAACGAGCAGTACGTC. This sequence encodes CASSLRLAREGRNEQYV.

V usage is TRBV7-9 and J usage is TRBJ2-3; a possible D gene is TRBD2 (6 bases). The CDR3 consists of 16 residues. Germline V gives CDR1 SEHNR, CDR2 FQNEAQ (reference sequence). V was trimmed by 5 bases and J by 2 bases, leaving 17 bases between them. CDR3 sequence reads: CASSVGTLGLTDTQYF. DNA for the CDR3: TGTGCCAGCAGCGTCGGGACTTTGGGCCTCACAGATACGCAGTATTTT.

The genes are TRBV7-8 and TRBJ2-5; D call uncertain. The CDR3 loop spans 18 amino acids. V lost 2 bases, J lost 5 bases, and 24 bases lay in between. CDR1 is SGHVS and CDR2 is FQNEAQ in the germline V gene. The CDR3 reads CASSLLGRWGGSWETQYF. The CDR3 DNA follows: TGTGCCAGCAGCTTACTGGGTCGGTGGGGTGGGTCATGGGAGACCCAGTACTTC.

This chain uses TRBV4-3 with TRBJ2-1; D is possibly TRBD1 or TRBD2 (5 bases each). The germline V gene has CDR1 LGHNA and CDR2 YSLEER. Trimming took off 3 bases at V and 0 bases at J, with 18 bases between the two ends. The CDR3 loop spans 18 amino acids. Here the CDR3 reads CASSQAPGTFSSYNEQFF. In DNA, the CDR3 is TGCGCCAGCAGCCAGGCCCCCGGGACGTTCAGCTCCTACAATGAGCAGTTCTTC.

The chain carries TRBV2 and TRBJ2-1; TRBD2 is a possible D gene (6 bases). CDR3 length equals 12 residues. V was cut by 6 bases and J by 10 bases, with 13 bases left in between. Per the germline V gene, CDR1 is SNHLY and CDR2 is FYNNEI. The chain's CDR3 is CASSSDYLEQFF. DNA for the CDR3: TGTGCCAGCAGCTCGGACTATCTGGAGCAGTTCTTC. The whole variable domain, remainder taken from reference TRBV2 and TRBJ2-1, is EPEVTQTPSHQVTQMGQEVILRCVPISNHLYFYWYRQILGQKVEFLVSFYNNEISEKSEIFDDQFSVERPDGSNFTLKIRSTKLEDSAMYFCASSSDYLEQFFGPGTRLTVL.

The rearrangement uses TRBV7-3 and TRBJ2-1; either TRBD1 or TRBD2 may supply D (5 bases each). CDR1 and CDR2 from the germline V gene are SGHTA and FQGTGA. This CDR3 contains 15 residues. Trimming removed 5 bases from V and 0 bases from J, with 11 bases in between. CDR3: CASSPGPPSYNEQFF. DNA for the CDR3: TGTGCCAGCAGCCCGGGACCGCCCTCCTACAATGAGCAGTTCTTC. Complete variable domain (other parts from reference TRBV7-3 and TRBJ2-1): GAGVSQTPSNKVTEKGKYVELRCDPISGHTALYWYRQSLGQGPEFLIYFQGTGAADDSGLPNDRFFAVRPEGSVSTLKIQRTERGDSAVYLCASSPGPPSYNEQFFGPGTRLTVL.

A note on this clone: Other DNA sequences within the sample encode an identical CDR3. This chain links TRBV7-9 with TRBJ1-1; maybe TRBD1 (5 bases). V gave up 1 base and J gave up 8 bases, with 8 bases separating them. CDR3 length equals 12 residues. CDR1 and CDR2 from the germline V gene are SEHNR and FQNEAQ (reference sequence). The CDR3 DNA sequence: TGTGCCAGCAGCTTAGTGGGGGGAGAAGCTTTCTTT. Translation gives CASSLVGGEAFF.

This chain uses TRBV29-1 with TRBJ2-5; 9 nucleotides match TRBD2. Germline CDR1 and CDR2: SQVTM and ANQGSEA. The CDR3 spans 13 residues. V gave up 2 bases and J gave up 5 bases; unmatched junction bases: 3. The CDR3 loop reads CSVEQTSGETQYF. The CDR3, as DNA: TGCAGCGTTGAACAGACTAGCGGTGAGACCCAGTACTTC.

V is TRBV6-5 and J is TRBJ1-1, with D possibly TRBD1 on 5 matching bases. V was shortened by 4 bases and J by 3 bases, with 12 bases between the two germline ends. Germline lookup yields CDR1 MNHEY and CDR2 SVGAGI. CDR3 length: 14 residues. CDR3 region: CASSLKGRDTEAFF. CDR3 nucleotides: TGTGCCAGCAGTTTAAAGGGGAGGGACACTGAAGCTTTCTTT.

In this sample, this clone turned up once. This chain connects TRBV2 to TRBJ1-2, with D hard to call. Germline V gene sequence: CDR1 SNHLY, CDR2 FYNNEI. The CDR3 totals 12 residues. Trimming removed 6 bases at V and 6 bases at J, with 11 bases between. The CDR3 is CASRADGNGYTF. CDR3 sequence (DNA): TGTGCCAGCAGGGCGGATGGGAATGGCTACACCTTC.

This clone was seen only once. The chain joins TRBV5-4 to TRBJ1-2; D not certain. The germline V gene has CDR1 SGHNT and CDR2 YYREEE (reference sequence). Trimming removed 0 bases at V and 7 bases at J, with 16 bases between. The CDR3 is 15 amino acids. Here the CDR3 DNA reads TGTGCCAGCAGCTTGGAGGGTCTTCCCCACCGTGGCTACACCTTC. It yields the protein CASSLEGLPHRGYTF. Together with reference TRBV5-4 and TRBJ1-2, the CDR3 gives the full variable domain: ETGVTQSPTHLIKTRGQQVTLRCSSQSGHNTVSWYQQALGQGPQFIFQYYREEENGRGNFPPRFSGLQFPNYSSELNVNALELDDSALYLCASSLEGLPHRGYTFGSGTRLTVV.

This clone has only one observation. The chain uses TRBV19 and TRBJ2-2; a possible D gene is TRBD1 (6 bases). The CDR3 has 15 amino acids. CDR1 LNHDA and CDR2 SQIVND come from the germline V gene (reference sequence). The V and J ends lost 7 bases and 0 bases respectively, with 12 bases between them. The CDR3 spells CASNRDTANTGELFF. The CDR3 DNA reads as TGTGCCAGTAATAGGGACACAGCGAACACCGGGGAGCTGTTTTTT.

The chain couples TRBV7-2 to TRBJ2-7; 8 nucleotides agree with TRBD1. CDR3 length: 14 residues. V dropped 1 base and J dropped 1; count of bases not matched to a gene: 0. Germline-derived CDR1 and CDR2 are SGHTA and FQGNSA. The CDR3 coding sequence is TGTGCCAGCAGCTTAGGGACAGGGTCCTACGAGCAGTACTTC. Its protein is CASSLGTGSYEQYF.

The J gene is TRBJ1-5, the V gene TRBV15; D ambiguous. This CDR3 comprises 20 residues. The germline V gene has CDR1 LNHNV and CDR2 YYDKDF (reference sequence). V lost 0 bases, J lost 0 bases, and 21 bases lay in between. Here the CDR3 reads CATSRDNRGTPVHSNQPQHF. The CDR3 DNA reads TGTGCCACCAGCAGAGATAACCGGGGAACCCCAGTCCATAGCAATCAGCCCCAGCATTTT.

Here the CDR3 reads CASSWSSGLSGNTIYF. The CDR3 bases are TGTGCCAGCAGTTGGTCCAGCGGCCTCTCTGGAAACACCATATATTTT. V usage is TRBV6-5 and J usage is TRBJ1-3, with no clear D. Trimming left V 4 bases short and J 0 bases short, with 13 bases between. This CDR3 spans 16 amino acids. Germline V gives CDR1 MNHEY, CDR2 SVGAGI.

The chain couples TRBV7-3 to TRBJ1-1; weak D call: TRBD1 (6 bases). V lost 5 bases, J lost 11 bases, and 18 bases lay in between. The CDR3 loop spans 13 amino acids. Germline V gene data show CDR1 as SGHTA and CDR2 as FQGTGA. The CDR3 sequence is CASSPTPDSGAFF. CDR3 sequence (DNA): TGTGCCAGCAGCCCAACCCCGGACAGTGGGGCTTTCTTT. Full variable domain (missing parts from reference TRBV7-3 and TRBJ1-1): GAGVSQTPSNKVTEKGKYVELRCDPISGHTALYWYRQSLGQGPEFLIYFQGTGAADDSGLPNDRFFAVRPEGSVSTLKIQRTERGDSAVYLCASSPTPDSGAFFGQGTRLTVV.